Detailed here is one T cell receptor beta chain. Its antigen remains unidentified. The assay was immunoSEQ multiplex PCR, and TCRdb's table has in-frame clones only and misses some. Found here are some 130,000 clones, around 90% of them singletons; the top ten hold roughly 6.3%. The record originates from a study of T cell responses to AZD1222 COVID-19 vaccine. This CDR3 has 14 residues. The germline V gene encodes CDR1 SGDLS and CDR2 YYNGEE. V dropped 4 bases and J dropped 1; count of bases not matched to a gene: 4. General study points: The breadth and depth of Spike-specific TCRs increased once two AZD1222 doses had been given. The span of vaccine-associated CD4 TCRs extended across spike, with dominance at 160-218 and 743-854. It was only a handful of AZD1222 recipients who were seropositive at baseline.

Sequenced here: peripheral blood, sampled on day 0 of AZD1222 vaccination. The gene calls are TRBV9 and TRBJ1-1; 7 nucleotides line up with TRBD1. The clonotype comes from an adult in good health. In DNA form, the CDR3 reads TGTGCCAGCAGCCTAACAGGGGCGAACACTGAAGCTTTCTTT. Protein: CASSLTGANTEAFF.